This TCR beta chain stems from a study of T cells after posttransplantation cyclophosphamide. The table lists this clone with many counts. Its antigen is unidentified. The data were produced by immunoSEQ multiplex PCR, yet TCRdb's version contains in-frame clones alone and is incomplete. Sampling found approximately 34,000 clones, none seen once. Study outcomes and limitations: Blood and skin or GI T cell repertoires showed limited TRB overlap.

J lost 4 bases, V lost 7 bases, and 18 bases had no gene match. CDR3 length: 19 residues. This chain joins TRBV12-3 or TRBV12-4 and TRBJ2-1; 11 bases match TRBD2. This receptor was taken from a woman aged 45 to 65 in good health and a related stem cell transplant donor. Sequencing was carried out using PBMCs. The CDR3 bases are TGTGCCAGCACCCACTTGGTGCCTCTCGGGACTAGCGGTTACAATGAGCAGTTCTTC. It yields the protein CASTHLVPLGTSGYNEQFF.